This TCR beta chain emerged from a study of beta chain features in type 1 diabetes. Study observations and caveats: Type 1 diabetes patients had moderately but significantly shorter TCRB CDR3s in all four CD4+ subsets. For patients, the naive, central memory and Treg TCRB repertoires appeared more alike than for healthy donors.

The investigators reverse transcribed all of the isolated RNA, so they sequenced expressed TCRB transcripts. Sequencing used immunoSEQ multiplex PCR; TCRdb keeps in-frame clones, though not all of them. The sample yields 900,000 or so clones, 15% to 20% seen once. This clone occurred a few times. The antigen remains unidentified. Other DNA sequences in the sample encode the same CDR3. The collection from each donor was one heparinised blood draw averaging roughly 100 mL. V was cut by 0 bases and J by 0 bases, with 4 bases left in between. CDR1 and CDR2 from the germline V gene are SGHRS and YFSETQ. This CDR3 contains 13 residues.

The chain joins TRBV5-1 to TRBJ2-7; no firm D call. The receptor was derived from a young woman in good health. The sample taken for sequencing was naive CD4+ T cells from blood. The CDR3 DNA follows: TGCGCCAGCAGCTTGGGGAACTCCTACGAGCAGTACTTC. Translation: CASSLGNSYEQYF. The full variable domain, completed using reference TRBV5-1 and TRBJ2-7, is KAGVTQTPRYLIKTRGQQVTLSCSPISGHRSVSWYQQTPGQGLQFLFEYFSETQRNKGNFPGRFSGRQFSNSRSEMNVSTLELGDSALYLCASSLGNSYEQYFGPGTRLTVT.